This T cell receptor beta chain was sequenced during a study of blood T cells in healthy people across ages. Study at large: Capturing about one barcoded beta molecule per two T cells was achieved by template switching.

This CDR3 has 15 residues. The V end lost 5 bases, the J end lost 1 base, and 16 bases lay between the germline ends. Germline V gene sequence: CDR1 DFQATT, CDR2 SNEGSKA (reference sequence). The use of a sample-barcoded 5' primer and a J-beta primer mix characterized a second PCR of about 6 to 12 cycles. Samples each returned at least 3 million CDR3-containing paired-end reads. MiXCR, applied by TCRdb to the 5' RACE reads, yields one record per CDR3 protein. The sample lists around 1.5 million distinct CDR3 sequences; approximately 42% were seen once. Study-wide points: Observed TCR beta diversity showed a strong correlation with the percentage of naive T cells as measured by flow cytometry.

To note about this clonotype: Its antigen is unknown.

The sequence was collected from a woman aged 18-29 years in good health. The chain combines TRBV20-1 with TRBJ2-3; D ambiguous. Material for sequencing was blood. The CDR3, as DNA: TGCAGTGCTGGGTCCCGGCATTTCGGCACAGATACGCAGTATTTT. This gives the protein CSAGSRHFGTDTQYF.